Shown below are 21 T cell receptor beta chains from a single sample sequenced in a study of blood T cell repertoires in COVID-19. This table comes from immunoSEQ multiplex PCR, and its TCRdb copy is limited to in-frame clones, with some not included. The table shows 310,000 or so clones, with about 91% occurring only once. Sequenced sample: PBMCs or T cells enriched from blood (not recorded which). The source of these receptors is a woman between 35 and 50 years old who had recovered from COVID-19.

The chain recombines TRBV4-3 with TRBJ1-5; D unclear. The germline V and J ends were trimmed by 1 base and 3 bases, with 10 bases remaining between them. The CDR3 contains 15 residues. CDR1 and CDR2 from the germline V gene are LGHNA and YSLEER. This CDR3 is CASSQVLDYNQPQHF. Here the CDR3 DNA reads TGCGCCAGCAGCCAAGTGCTGGACTACAATCAGCCCCAGCATTTT.

As concerns this clone: The same CDR3 is also encoded by other DNA sequences in this sample. The rearrangement links TRBV12-3 or TRBV12-4 to TRBJ2-7; 9 bases fit TRBD2. The CDR3 is 13 residues long. The ends lost 2 bases at V and 4 bases at J; junction bases unmatched: 0. CDR3 in DNA: TGTGCCAGCAGTTTACTAGCGGGGTACGAGCAGTACTTC. Protein: CASSLLAGYEQYF.

The chain combines TRBV24-1 with TRBJ2-5, with 8 nucleotides matching TRBD1. CDR1 is KGHDR, CDR2 SFDVKD, per germline. After removal of 4 bases from V and 4 bases from J, the junction contained 10 bases not matched to a gene. This CDR3 is built from 16 residues. CDR3 loop: CATSEPGQGGGETQYF. The CDR3 nucleotides are TGTGCCACCAGTGAGCCCGGACAGGGCGGCGGAGAGACCCAGTACTTC.

The CDR3 DNA follows: TGTGCCAGCAGCCGGACAGGGACCTATGGCTACACCTTC. Its translation: CASSRTGTYGYTF. The chain combines TRBV28 with TRBJ1-2; 8 nucleotides line up with TRBD1. Germline V gives CDR1 MDHEN, CDR2 SYDVKM. The CDR3 length is 13 residues. Unmatched junction bases numbered 4, after V lost 6 bases and J lost 4 bases.

The chain couples TRBV5-1 to TRBJ2-1; 14 bases are a match to TRBD2. Germline CDR1 and CDR2: SGHRS and YFSETQ. V lost 4 bases and J lost 6; bases outside the gene matches: 9. The CDR3 extends over 17 amino acids. CDR3 bases: TGCGCCAGCAGCGCGGCCGGGACTAGCGGGAGCATCAATGAGCAGTTCTTC. Translation: CASSAAGTSGSINEQFF.

CDR3 coding DNA: TGTGCCAGCAGCCGGACAGGGCTTAGCTCCTACGAGCAGTACTTC. This gives the protein CASSRTGLSSYEQYF. The rearrangement uses TRBV3-1 (or the pseudogene TRBV3-2) and TRBJ2-7, with 8 nucleotides matching TRBD1. This CDR3 comprises 15 residues. From germline, CDR1 is LGHDT and CDR2 YNNKEL (reference sequence). Trimming took 4 bases from V and 0 from J; bases not matched to a gene: 5.

The J gene is TRBJ2-1, the V gene TRBV27, with a tentative D call TRBD1 (5 bases). This CDR3 comprises 13 residues. Per germline, CDR1 MNHEY and CDR2 SMNVEV (reference sequence). Trimming removed 2 bases from V and 6 bases from J, with 8 bases in between. The CDR3 spells CASSLDRFNEQFF. CDR3 in DNA: TGTGCCAGCAGTTTAGACAGATTCAATGAGCAGTTCTTC.

DNA of the CDR3: TGCGCCAGCAATAAAGGGACTAGCGGGAGTTACACCGGGGAGCTGTTTTTT. Translation: CASNKGTSGSYTGELFF. The chain links TRBV5-1 to TRBJ2-2; 14 nucleotides align to TRBD2. V was clipped by 6 bases and J by 3 bases; unmatched bases: 7. Germline CDR1 SGHRS, CDR2 YFSETQ. The CDR3 has 17 amino acids.

This clone was seen only once. V and J are TRBV21-1 and TRBJ1-5; TRBD1, as called in the table, went unchecked against the DNA. TRBV21-1 is classified as a pseudogene. CDR3 length equals 15 residues. CDR3: CASSKERDINQPQHF. CDR3 DNA sequence: TGTGCCAGCAGCAAAGAGAGGGACATCAATCAGCCCCAGCATTTT.

The chain links TRBV13 to TRBJ2-4, with D perhaps TRBD1 (6 bases). The germline V gene encodes CDR1 PRHDT and CDR2 FYEKMQ (reference sequence). CDR3 length equals 15 residues. V was trimmed by 5 bases and J by 0 bases, leaving 11 bases between them. The CDR3, as DNA: TGTGCCAGCAGCCTCGGACAGATAGCCAAAAACATTCAGTACTTC. Its translation is CASSLGQIAKNIQYF. The whole variable domain, filled in from reference TRBV13 and TRBJ2-4, reads AAGVIQSPRHLIKEKRETATLKCYPIPRHDTVYWYQQGPGQDPQFLISFYEKMQSDKGSIPDRFSAQQFSDYHSELNMSSLELGDSALYFCASSLGQIAKNIQYFGAGTRLSVL.

The chain employs TRBV9 and TRBJ2-7, with 8 nucleotides matching TRBD2. Germline CDR1 reads SGDLS; CDR2 reads YYNGEE. CDR3 length: 15 residues. V was pared by 4 bases and J by 2 bases, with 8 bases of the junction left unmatched. The CDR3 sequence: CASSSSRGGPYEQYF. The CDR3 DNA is TGTGCCAGCAGCTCTAGTCGGGGGGGACCCTACGAGCAGTACTTC.

The table lists this clone with a few counts. The gene calls are TRBV5-5 and TRBJ1-2; TRBD1 agrees at 9 bases. Germline assignment: CDR1 SGHKS and CDR2 YYEKEE (reference sequence). This CDR3 contains 13 residues. The V segment lost 5 bases and the J segment 8 bases; nucleotides outside the gene matches: 7. The chain's CDR3 is CASRPGQGHGYTF. Here the CDR3 DNA reads TGTGCCAGCAGGCCGGGACAGGGTCACGGCTACACCTTC.

This clone has a single count. The chain has TRBV18 and TRBJ2-5; 7 bases align to TRBD1. Looked up from germline, CDR1 is KGHSH and CDR2 is LQKENI. V gave up 2 bases and J gave up 3 bases; unmatched junction bases: 3. The CDR3 totals 14 residues. The CDR3 loop is CASSPAGGEETQYF. The CDR3 DNA sequence: TGTGCCAGCTCACCAGCAGGGGGTGAAGAGACCCAGTACTTC.

The V and J genes are TRBV5-6 and TRBJ1-2, with D unresolved. The CDR3 contains 16 residues. The germline gives CDR1 SGHDT, CDR2 YYEEEE. Trimming took 0 bases from V and 0 from J, leaving 12 bases between them. The CDR3 protein is CASSLVEGVANYGYTF. In DNA form, the CDR3 reads TGTGCCAGCAGCTTGGTCGAGGGAGTAGCTAACTATGGCTACACCTTC.

The table lists this clone with a count of one. The chain has TRBV11-3 and TRBJ2-1; 10 positions match TRBD2. Per germline, CDR1 SGHNT and CDR2 YENEEA. The length of the CDR3 is 19 residues. V gave up 1 base and J gave up 4 bases; unmatched junction bases: 13. The CDR3 bases are TGTGCCAGCAGCTTAGGGGCGGGATGGCAACTAGCGGGGTACAATGAGCAGTTCTTC. It translates to CASSLGAGWQLAGYNEQFF.

This sequence joins TRBV5-5 and TRBJ2-7; no clear D gene. CDR1 and CDR2 from the germline V gene are SGHKS and YYEKEE (reference sequence). Trimming took off 0 bases at V and 4 bases at J, with 11 bases between the two ends. The CDR3 is 14 amino acids. In DNA, the CDR3 is TGTGCCAGCAGCTTGGGAGGTGCTGGGTACGAGCAGTACTTC. Its translation is CASSLGGAGYEQYF. Variable domain in full (rest from reference TRBV5-5 and TRBJ2-7): DAGVTQSPTHLIKTRGQQVTLRCSPISGHKSVSWYQQVLGQGPQFIFQYYEKEERGRGNFPDRFSARQFPNYSSELNVNALLLGDSALYLCASSLGGAGYEQYFGPGTRLTVT.

The CDR3 reads CASSISGGAQNEQFF. The DNA of the CDR3 is TGTGCCAGCAGCATCAGCGGGGGGGCCCAGAATGAGCAGTTCTTC. V usage is TRBV7-2 and J usage is TRBJ2-1; 10 bases line up with TRBD2. CDR3 length: 15 residues. V lost 5 bases, J lost 7 bases, and 8 bases stayed unmatched. Germline loops: CDR1 SGHTA, CDR2 FQGNSA.

For the CDR3, the DNA is TGTGCCAGTAGTACCTCCACGGGGGGGGACGCTGAAGCTTTCTTT. It translates to CASSTSTGGDAEAFF. The chain joins TRBV19 to TRBJ1-1; D is possibly TRBD1 (5 bases). The CDR3 sequence is 15 residues long. Germline lookup yields CDR1 LNHDA and CDR2 SQIVND (reference sequence). V shed 4 bases and J shed 6 bases, with 18 bases lying between them.

V and J are TRBV2 and TRBJ2-5; D is undetermined. V dropped 5 bases and J dropped 0 bases, with 7 bases sitting between them. Germline assignment: CDR1 SNHLY and CDR2 FYNNEI. The CDR3 is 13 residues long. The CDR3, as DNA: TGTGCCAGCAGTTCCGACAACCAAGAGACCCAGTACTTC. Amino acids: CASSSDNQETQYF. The full variable domain, rest sourced from reference TRBV2 and TRBJ2-5, is EPEVTQTPSHQVTQMGQEVILRCVPISNHLYFYWYRQILGQKVEFLVSFYNNEISEKSEIFDDQFSVERPDGSNFTLKIRSTKLEDSAMYFCASSSDNQETQYFGPGTRLLVL.

The chain couples TRBV24-1 to TRBJ2-3; 10 bases are shared with TRBD1. The CDR3 contains 13 residues. The germline V gene has CDR1 KGHDR and CDR2 SFDVKD. V was clipped by 7 bases and J by 3 bases; unmatched bases: 0. As DNA, the CDR3 is TGTGCCACCAGGGGACAGGGGACAGATACGCAGTATTTT. This gives the protein CATRGQGTDTQYF.

The V and J genes are TRBV2 and TRBJ2-5; D possibly corresponds to TRBD2 (6 bases). Germline V gene data show CDR1 as SNHLY and CDR2 as FYNNEI. Deletions cut 6 bases from V and 4 bases from J, with 12 bases between. The CDR3 consists of 13 residues. The CDR3 DNA is TGTGCCAGCAGACAGTCGGGGGTAGAGACCCAGTACTTC. Its protein is CASRQSGVETQYF.